This is a list of T cell receptor beta chains from one sample in a study of T cell repertoires in cytomegalovirus infection. MiXCR, applied by TCRdb to the reads, yields one record per CDR3 protein. The repertoire includes 740,000 or so distinct CDR3 sequences, 35% to 45% of them detected once, and around 2.8% sits in the top ten. The sequenced sample consisted of PBMCs. Receptors were obtained from a human donor in good health (CMV status not recorded). Some clones in this sample may be carry-over from other donors' samples. Both conserved end residues are part of each CDR3. Fields, in order: D gene, clone size, J gene, V gene, CDR3 DNA, CDR3 protein. The D gene is left open where the match is weak. Expanded clones get a size class; other rows say once, few or many, or leave the size out.

D: NA
size: NA
J: TRBJ2-7
V: TRBV7-6
DNA: TGTGCCAGCAGCTTAGCCCAAGACGGCGATGGATCCTACGAGCAGTACTTC
CDR3: CASSLAQDGDGSYEQYF

D: NA
size: few
J: TRBJ2-1
V: TRBV6-5
DNA: TGTGCCAGCAGGGCCCCCTCCTACAATGAGCAGTTCTTC
CDR3: CASRAPSYNEQFF

D: NA
size: NA
J: TRBJ2-7
V: TRBV24-1
DNA: TGTGCCACCAGTGATGACAGGACTCTCCTTTCCTACGAGCAGTACTTC
CDR3: CATSDDRTLLSYEQYF

D: NA
size: NA
J: TRBJ2-2
V: TRBV5-4
DNA: TGTGCCAGCAGCTCGGGGACTGACGGCGGGGAGCTGTTTTTT
CDR3: CASSSGTDGGELFF

D: TRBD1
size: NA
J: TRBJ2-1
V: TRBV20-1
DNA: TGCAGTTCGGAAACGGGACAGGGGGCCTACAATGAGCAGTTCTTC
CDR3: CSSETGQGAYNEQFF

D: TRBD1
size: few
J: TRBJ1-2
V: TRBV6-1
DNA: TGTGCCAGCAGTTCCCCGGGACAGGGGGATGGCTACACCTTC
CDR3: CASSSPGQGDGYTF

D: NA
size: NA
J: TRBJ2-3
V: TRBV9
DNA: TGTGCCAGCAGCCCTCGCGTCCCGCTGAGCACAGATACGCAGTATTTT
CDR3: CASSPRVPLSTDTQYF

D: NA
size: NA
J: TRBJ1-1
V: TRBV7-9
DNA: TGTGCCAGCAGCTTAGAGGGAAAAGTAGGGGCTTTCTTT
CDR3: CASSLEGKVGAFF

D: NA
size: many
J: TRBJ2-7
V: TRBV28
DNA: TGTGCCAGCAGCTTAGGCGGACAGAGCTCCTACGAGCAGTACTTC
CDR3: CASSLGGQSSYEQYF

D: TRBD1
size: few
J: TRBJ1-5
V: TRBV30
DNA: TGTGCCTGGGCTCCGGGACAGGGGTTAGGGAATCAGCCCCAGCATTTT
CDR3: CAWAPGQGLGNQPQHF

D: TRBD2
size: NA
J: TRBJ2-1
V: TRBV27
DNA: TGTGCCAGCAGTTTATCGACTAGCCGATTAGAGCAGTTCTTC
CDR3: CASSLSTSRLEQFF

D: TRBD2
size: NA
J: TRBJ2-7
V: TRBV20-1
DNA: TGCAGTGCTAGAGGATCTAGCGGGAGCTTCCACGAGCAGTACTTC
CDR3: CSARGSSGSFHEQYF

D: NA
size: once
J: TRBJ2-7
V: TRBV28
DNA: TGTGCCAGCAGTTTAGGCGGATACTCCTACGAGCAGTACTTC
CDR3: CASSLGGYSYEQYF

D: NA
size: NA
J: TRBJ2-3
V: TRBV20-1
DNA: TGCAGTGCGGATAGGACGTCAGATACGCAGTATTTT
CDR3: CSADRTSDTQYF

D: NA
size: NA
J: TRBJ1-5
V: TRBV6-4
DNA: TGTGCCGACAGACTACCCCAGGACAATCAGCCCCAGCATTTT
CDR3: CADRLPQDNQPQHF

D: NA
size: many
J: TRBJ2-3
V: TRBV7-3
DNA: TGTGCCAGCAGCTTAAACAGGGACTACCACTTGGACACAGATACGCAGTATTTT
CDR3: CASSLNRDYHLDTDTQYF

D: NA
size: NA
J: TRBJ1-2
V: TRBV4-1
DNA: TGTGCCAGCAGCCAAGATGACCCCAGAGCTAACTATGGCTACACCTTC
CDR3: CASSQDDPRANYGYTF

D: NA
size: many
J: TRBJ1-2
V: TRBV7-2
DNA: TGTGCCAGCAGCTTAGGGCAGTTATTCTATGGCTACACCTTC
CDR3: CASSLGQLFYGYTF

D: TRBD2
size: few
J: TRBJ2-3
V: TRBV28
DNA: TGTGCCAGCAGCTCTAGCGGGAGGAGCACAGATACGCAGTATTTT
CDR3: CASSSSGRSTDTQYF

D: NA
size: NA
J: TRBJ1-1
V: TRBV11-2
DNA: TGTGCCAGCAGAAGCCCGGGACAACTCGTTATGAACACTGAAGCTTTCTTT
CDR3: CASRSPGQLVMNTEAFF

D: NA
size: NA
J: TRBJ1-1
V: TRBV19
DNA: TGTGCCAGTAGTAGTCTTCGCCCGAACACTGAAGCTTTATTT
CDR3: CASSSLRPNTEALF

D: TRBD2
size: NA
J: TRBJ2-7
V: TRBV28
DNA: TGTGCCAGCAGTTTTCCGGAGCGGGACCCCTACGAGCAGTACTTC
CDR3: CASSFPERDPYEQYF

D: TRBD2
size: medium-sized
J: TRBJ2-3
V: TRBV12-3/TRBV12-4
DNA: TGTGCCAGCAGCTTAGCGGGAGGGAGCACAGATACGCAGTATTTT
CDR3: CASSLAGGSTDTQYF

D: NA
size: NA
J: TRBJ1-5
V: TRBV28
DNA: TGTGCCACCACCTCCGGCCTCCAAATTTTCTATCAGCCCCAGCATTTT
CDR3: CATTSGLQIFYQPQHF

D: NA
size: few
J: TRBJ1-1
V: TRBV5-8
DNA: TGTGCCAGCAGCTTGCTTATTGGGGAGATGAACACTGAAGCTTTCTTT
CDR3: CASSLLIGEMNTEAFF

D: NA
size: NA
J: TRBJ2-5
V: TRBV2
DNA: TGTGCCAGCAGCGAGCTTCACAGGGTGGGAAGGGAGACCCAGTACTTC
CDR3: CASSELHRVGRETQYF

D: TRBD2
size: NA
J: TRBJ2-3
V: TRBV6-1
DNA: TGTGCCAGCAGTTTTAGGACTAGCGGATTCACAGATACGCAGTATTTT
CDR3: CASSFRTSGFTDTQYF

D: NA
size: NA
J: TRBJ1-5
V: TRBV25-1
DNA: TGTGCCAGCAGTGAGGGGGGGGGGCCCCAGCATTTT
CDR3: CASSEGGGPQHF